This T cell receptor (beta chain) was retrieved from a study of CD4 T cells in relation to SARS-CoV-2 and coronaviruses. On the study more broadly: TCR beta CDR3s were sequenced after 10-day antigen culture of PBMCs. The negative reference was HIV-1 Nef peptide pool or peptide-free culture. Study observations and caveats: In roughly two thirds of donors, memory CD4+ clonotypes crossrecognized SARS-CoV-2 and at least one common cold coronavirus spike.

Unexposed donor CD4+ T cells date from about 2011-2018, before the COVID-19 pandemic. After about 10 days of culture, CD4+ T cells were isolated. Unexposed-donor CD4+ T cells were probed with SARS-CoV-2 S/N and four cold-coronavirus spikes, cells permitting. In regard to this clone: Its antigen remains unidentified.

Some clones are missing from TCRdb's copy, which holds only in-frame ones; the method was immunoSEQ multiplex PCR. Among about 27,000 clones listed, around 80% were seen once. The CDR3 spans 15 residues. Germline lookup yields CDR1 SGHVS and CDR2 FNYEAQ. Between the trimmed V and J ends, which lost 5 bases and 4 bases, there was a span of 17 bases. The V and J genes are TRBV7-6 and TRBJ1-1, with D possibly being TRBD1 (5 bases). The sequencing sample was made of CD4+ T cells from PBMCs, cultured in vitro. This clonotype originated in a human donor in good health. The CDR3 coding sequence is TGTGCCAGCAGCCCCCTCCCGTTTAGGGGCACTGAAGCTTTCTTT. Amino acids: CASSPLPFRGTEAFF.